Listed below are T cell receptor beta chains from one sample, sequenced in a study of blood T cell repertoires in COVID-19. Profiling relied on immunoSEQ multiplex PCR, and the TCRdb table lists in-frame clones only, not all of them. The repertoire holds about 220,000 clones, 70% to 90% seen once, with roughly 13% in the top ten. Sample: peripheral blood. Source of these receptors: a human donor in a cohort sampled during active COVID-19. Each CDR3 is given with its conserved first and last residue.

CASTMGGYNSPLHF TRBJ1-6 TRBV19
CASSRTENQETQYF TRBJ2-5 TRBV7-8
CASSYSRGGGNQPQHF TRBJ1-5 TRBV6-2/TRBV6-3
CASSEDRATDTQYF TRBJ2-3 TRBV5-8
CASSVGLAARVDTQYF TRBJ2-3 TRBV9
CASSFAGGPDNEQFF TRBJ2-1 TRBV5-4
CASSQVGALSYEQYF TRBJ2-7 TRBV4-1
CAIRTSGQGSGELFF TRBJ2-2 TRBV10-3
CASSPSGQQETQYF TRBJ2-5 TRBV4-2
CASSHSGTSWGNEQFF TRBJ2-1 TRBV28
CAWSQLGETQYF TRBJ2-5 TRBV30
CASSLGGTYEQYF TRBJ2-7 TRBV5-1
CASGIDGVNTEAFF TRBJ1-1 TRBV6-5